This TCR beta chain was captured in a study of OX40 agonist ivuxolimab in advanced cancers. Study at large: Across the patients, intravenous ivuxolimab was delivered every 2 weeks at 0.01 to 10 mg/kg.

The V and J ends lost 4 bases and 11 bases respectively, with 14 bases between them. The CDR3 is 11 amino acids. Germline V gene lookup returns CDR1 DFQATT and CDR2 SNEGSKA (reference sequence). Sequencing was performed with immunoSEQ multiplex PCR; in TCRdb, only in-frame clones are kept and a portion is missing. The data show about 26,000 clones, approximately 83% seen once. The receptor comes from an adult with an advanced solid tumor such as melanoma, head and neck, liver or kidney cancer. The chain uses TRBV20-1 and TRBJ1-1; maybe TRBD1 (5 bases). The sequencing used CD4+ or CD8+ T cells sorted from blood, collected in a trial of the OX40 agonist ivuxolimab. CDR3 loop: CSAKDNLVAFF. DNA for the CDR3: TGCAGTGCTAAGGACAACTTGGTTGCTTTCTTT.